This T cell receptor (beta chain) was captured by sequencing in a study of T cell responses to AZD1222 COVID-19 vaccine. V shed 4 bases, J shed 2 bases, and the junction held 4 bases outside the gene matches. CDR3 length equals 14 residues. CDR1 MDHEN and CDR2 SYDVKM come from the germline V gene. Using immunoSEQ multiplex PCR, the repertoire was profiled, and TCRdb retains in-frame clones only, with some absent. There are around 180,000 clones in the sample; 90% occur only once, and roughly 3.1% lies in the top ten. Source: peripheral blood, taken on day 0 of AZD1222 vaccination. The TCR sequence derives from an adult in good health. The J gene is TRBJ1-2, the V gene TRBV28; 7 nucleotides line up with TRBD1. The CDR3 region has the DNA TGTGCCAGCAGTTCAGGGGGGACAAACTATGGCTACACCTTC. Residues: CASSSGGTNYGYTF.